The sequence of this T cell receptor (beta chain) was determined in a study of T cells after yellow fever vaccination. The CDR3 is 15 amino acids. Trimming cost V 10 bases and J 5 bases; bases outside gene matches: 14. This clonotype was seen at least ten times. The antigen is not known. Whole-study results and caveats: The secondary response showed a weaker magnitude and a faster peak, day 5 versus 15. High-abundance clonotypes from the bulk population could contaminate FACS-sorted repertoires.

Synthesis of TCR cDNA relied on 5'RACE template switching, which attached a universal primer site and UMIs. Using its own MiXCR run on the 5' RACE reads, TCRdb lists one record per CDR3 protein. The sample has about 75,000 distinct CDR3 sequences, approximately 7.3% seen once. The receptor comes from a man aged 18 to 30 who received the YFV17D yellow fever vaccine. The specimen was CD8+ T cells sorted from PBMCs, collected approximately 11 days after the first yellow fever vaccination. V and J are TRBV12-3 or TRBV12-4 and TRBJ2-3; 8 positions match TRBD2. The CDR3 DNA follows: TGTGCCACAAGCCCGGGGGGGGGCAGAGTAGATACGCAGTATTTT. Translated: CATSPGGGRVDTQYF.